This TCR beta chain emerged from a study of control samples from healthy donors and cancer patients. Germline V lookup: CDR1 SGHTA, CDR2 FQGNSA. This CDR3 spans 15 amino acids. Trimming stripped 3 bases from V and 3 bases from J, with 12 bases between. The assay was immunoSEQ multiplex PCR, and TCRdb's table has in-frame clones only and misses some. The sample comprises about 120,000 clones, about 91% of which are singletons, and less than 3.5% rests with the top ten. The chain carries TRBV7-2 and TRBJ1-5; possibly TRBD1 for D (6 bases). Sequenced input: blood. This TCR was recovered from a man aged 35 to 55 in good health. The CDR3 here is CASSFMTGYNQPQHF. CDR3 DNA: TGTGCCAGCAGCTTTATGACAGGTTACAATCAGCCCCAGCATTTT.